The source of this TCR beta chain is a study of cytomegalovirus exposure and HLA in healthy donors. Study details: One earlier analysis, a look at around 170 million T cells, found some 110 million unique TCR beta sequences.

On this clone: Antigen specificity is unknown.

The V and J ends lost 0 bases and 7 bases, in that order; junction bases with no gene match: 13. CDR3 length: 17 residues. CDR1 SGHKS and CDR2 YYEKEE come from the germline V gene (reference sequence). Study outcomes and limitations: Most likely, a cluster of highly shared sequence variants arose as a sequencing artifact. In vitro checks showed that a few CMV-associated chains really do target CMV antigens.

Primers: 60 Vbeta forward and 13 Jbeta reverse. Repertoires were generated with immunoSEQ multiplex PCR, while TCRdb's copy carries only in-frame clones and drops some. The data hold some 130,000 clones, with roughly 82% observed a single time. Participants comprised healthy donors of bone marrow. Sequencing was done on a sample of PBMCs. This chain connects TRBV5-5 to TRBJ1-1, with 9 bases lining up with TRBD1. This clonotype originated in a middle-aged man in good health and CMV-seronegative. In DNA, the CDR3 is TGTGCCAGCAGCTTGGCCTTGGGACAGGGCCCGTACGGTGAAGCTTTCTTT. Its translation: CASSLALGQGPYGEAFF. Combining the CDR3 with reference TRBV5-5 and TRBJ1-1 gives the whole variable domain DAGVTQSPTHLIKTRGQQVTLRCSPISGHKSVSWYQQVLGQGPQFIFQYYEKEERGRGNFPDRFSARQFPNYSSELNVNALLLGDSALYLCASSLALGQGPYGEAFFGQGTRLTVV.